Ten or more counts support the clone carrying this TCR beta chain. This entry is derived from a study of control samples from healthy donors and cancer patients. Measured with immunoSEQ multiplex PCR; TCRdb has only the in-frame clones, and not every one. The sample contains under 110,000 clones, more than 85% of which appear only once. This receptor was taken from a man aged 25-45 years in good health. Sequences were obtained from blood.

The CDR3 is CASSLTGNFHNSPLHF. The DNA of the CDR3 is TGTGCCAGCAGTTTGACAGGGAATTTCCATAATTCACCCCTCCACTTT. This chain links TRBV28 with TRBJ1-6, with TRBD1 matching 7 bases. V gave up 3 bases and J gave up 5 bases; unmatched junction bases: 7. This CDR3 contains 16 residues. The V gene's germline CDR1 is MDHEN and CDR2 SYDVKM.